The present T cell receptor (beta chain) was sequenced within a study of CD8+ T cells in alopecia areata (dated by TCRdb to about 2018). With regard to the full study: High-throughput TCRbeta sequencing was used to examine T cell clonal expansion in alopecia areata in both the C3H/HeJ mouse model and human patients. In humans, TCRbeta sequencing was performed on scalp tissue and on sorted CD4+ and CD8+ peripheral blood T cells from healthy controls and from patients with patchy or totalis/universalis alopecia areata. Scalp clonality was compared among normal scalp (n=4), patchy alopecia areata scalp (n=8), and alopecia totalis/universalis scalp (n=8). RNA was obtained with the PAXgene miRNA kit for fixed scalp, the miRNeasy kit for PBMCs, and the RNeasy kit for mouse skin. TCRbeta CDR3 regions were amplified by immunoSEQ multiplex PCR using 35 Vbeta forward and 13 Jbeta reverse primers.

Results the study describes overall, beyond this receptor: TCR sequences shared between patients were less clear than in mice, possibly partly because of HLA diversity in the patient population. Unlike mouse skin, which is dominated by gammadelta T cells, normal human skin has resident alphabeta T cells that are also sequenced, and this complicates analysis of the scalp TCR repertoire. Compared with normal scalp, lesional scalp, particularly in alopecia totalis/universalis, had higher clonality and more expanded CD8+ clones, which suggests antigenic drive.

After PBMCs were isolated by density centrifugation and stained for CD3, CD4 and CD8, a FACSAria was used to sort CD4+ and CD8+ T cells. Scalp biopsies and blood samples were obtained from unaffected controls. The germline V gene yields SQVTM for CDR1 and ANQGSEA for CDR2. The CDR3 goes from the cysteine to the phenylalanine over 12 residues. The sequence is cut down to CDR3 DNA, 36 bases in frame from base 1. V is cut by 4 bases and J by 5 bases, and the space between the germline ends is 12 bases. Library method: the immunoSEQ multiplex PCR assay. RNA was extracted from all samples and reverse transcribed into cDNA, which served as template for TCR sequencing. SuperScript III was used to make first-strand cDNA, primed with a 2:1 mix of oligo-dT and random hexamers. A synthetic immune receptor repertoire was used to measure amplification bias, and any remaining bias was corrected computationally. The authors' pipeline ran thus. Raw reads were preprocessed to remove errors, and CDR3 was defined by IMGT conventions from the conserved cysteine to phenylalanine. Clonality was calculated as 1 minus Shannon entropy normalized by log2 of the number of productive unique TCRs. Scalp TCRbeta sequences were cross-referenced with sorted blood CD4 and CD8 repertoires so that the CD4 or CD8 identity of scalp clones could be inferred. The clones in this table, taken by TCRdb from immuneACCESS, are in-frame only. Not every clone is retained; where verified, under half of the shortfall comes from an unresolved V gene, and the cause of the rest is unknown. That table gives V, J and clone size, and the DNA gave D and trimming. Across this sample there are about 200,000 clones, with just over 55% seen only once. About 5.3% of the sample is held by the ten biggest clonotypes.

In the case of this clone: No cognate antigen has been identified for it. Qualities for individual bases were not recorded, and no much larger clone is one base off.

Sequenced sample: CD8+ T cells sorted from blood. The chain was built from TRBV29-1 and TRBJ2-7; no D segment can be confidently identified. The sequence derives from a human donor in good health. The nucleotides are TGCAGCGTTGCAGGCGTTGTCGACGAGCAGTACTTC. This gives the protein CSVAGVVDEQYF.